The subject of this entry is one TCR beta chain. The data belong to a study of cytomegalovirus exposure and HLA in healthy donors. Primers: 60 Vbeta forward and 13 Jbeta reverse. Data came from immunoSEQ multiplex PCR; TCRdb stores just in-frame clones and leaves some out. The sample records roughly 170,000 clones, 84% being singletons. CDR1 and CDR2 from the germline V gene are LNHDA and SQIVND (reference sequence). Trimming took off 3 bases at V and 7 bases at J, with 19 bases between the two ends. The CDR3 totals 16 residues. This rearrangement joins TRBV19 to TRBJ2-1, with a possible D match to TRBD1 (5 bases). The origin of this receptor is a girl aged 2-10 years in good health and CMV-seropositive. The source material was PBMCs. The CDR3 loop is CASSIRARAAKNEQFF. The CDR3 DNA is TGTGCCAGTAGTATTAGGGCCAGGGCCGCAAAGAATGAGCAGTTCTTC. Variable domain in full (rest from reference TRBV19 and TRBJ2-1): DGGITQSPKYLFRKEGQNVTLSCEQNLNHDAMYWYRQDPGQGLRLIYYSQIVNDFQKGDIAEGYSVSREKKESFPLTVTSAQKNPTAFYLCASSIRARAAKNEQFFGPGTRLTVL.